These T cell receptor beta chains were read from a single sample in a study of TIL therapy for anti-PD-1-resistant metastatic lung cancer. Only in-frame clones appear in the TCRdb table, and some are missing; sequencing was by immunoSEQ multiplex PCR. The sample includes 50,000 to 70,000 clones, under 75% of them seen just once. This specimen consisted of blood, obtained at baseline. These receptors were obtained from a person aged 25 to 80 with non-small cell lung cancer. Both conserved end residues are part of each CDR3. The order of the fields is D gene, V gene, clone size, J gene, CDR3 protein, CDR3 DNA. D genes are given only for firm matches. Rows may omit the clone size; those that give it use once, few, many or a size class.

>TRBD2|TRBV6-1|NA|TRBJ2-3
CASSEMTSGFTADTQYF
TGTGCCAGCAGTGAGATGACTAGCGGGTTCACGGCAGATACGCAGTATTTT
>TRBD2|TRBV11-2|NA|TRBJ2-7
CASSLGSGEYEQYF
TGTGCCAGCAGCTTAGGTAGCGGGGAGTACGAGCAGTACTTC
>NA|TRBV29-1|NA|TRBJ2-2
CSVRDSLATGELFF
TGCAGCGTTCGGGACTCCCTTGCCACCGGGGAGCTGTTTTTT
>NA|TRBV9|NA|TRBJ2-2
CASSLKGGGTYTGELFF
TGTGCCAGCAGCCTCAAGGGGGGCGGGACTTACACCGGGGAGCTGTTTTTT
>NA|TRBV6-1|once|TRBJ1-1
CASIVGNMNTEAFF
TGTGCCAGCATTGTCGGCAACATGAACACTGAAGCTTTCTTT
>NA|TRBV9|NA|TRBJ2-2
CASSPQGGTGELFF
TGTGCCAGCAGCCCACAGGGAGGCACCGGGGAGCTGTTTTTT
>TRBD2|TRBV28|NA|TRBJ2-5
CASIAGGGLETQYF
TGTGCCAGCATAGCGGGGGGGGGATTAGAGACCCAGTACTTC
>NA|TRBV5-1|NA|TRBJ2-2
CASSLVGSGELFF
TGCGCCAGCAGCTTGGTAGGTTCCGGGGAGCTGTTTTTT
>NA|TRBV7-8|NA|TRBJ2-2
CASSFREGDTGELFF
TGTGCCAGCAGCTTCAGGGAGGGGGACACCGGGGAGCTGTTTTTT
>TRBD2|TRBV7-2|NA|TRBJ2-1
CASSLQPGLAYNEQFF
TGTGCCAGCAGTTTACAACCGGGACTAGCGTACAATGAGCAGTTCTTC
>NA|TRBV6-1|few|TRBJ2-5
CASSEDHGGETQYF
TGTGCCAGCAGTGAAGACCACGGCGGGGAGACCCAGTACTTC
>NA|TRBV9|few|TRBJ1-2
CASSVGPGDYGYTF
TGTGCCAGCAGCGTAGGCCCGGGCGACTATGGCTACACCTTC
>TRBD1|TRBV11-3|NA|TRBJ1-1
CASSLGQGVPTEAFF
TGTGCCAGCAGCTTAGGACAGGGCGTACCGACTGAAGCTTTCTTT